Listed here are 26 T cell receptor beta chains from one sample, sequenced in a study of multiple sclerosis patients with progressive multifocal leukoencephalopathy. Repertoires were generated with immunoSEQ multiplex PCR, while TCRdb's copy carries only in-frame clones and drops some. The sample shows about 30,000 clones, roughly 91% of them seen only once. Described time point: about 6 months of natalizumab therapy. The specimen was PBMCs, collected from a patient treated with natalizumab. The receptor source for this set is a human donor with multiple sclerosis.

This chain joins TRBV5-4 and TRBJ2-7; the D gene is possibly TRBD2 (5 bases). This CDR3 is 16 amino acids long. Per the germline V gene, CDR1 is SGHNT and CDR2 is YYREEE (reference sequence). V lost 2 bases and J 0 bases, leaving 15 bases between the germline ends. The CDR3 bases are TGTGCCAGCAGCTTTGACCTAGCCCCCTACTCCTACGAGCAGTACTTC. Translation gives CASSFDLAPYSYEQYF.

The chain is built from TRBV27 and TRBJ2-4; 11 bases fit TRBD2. Germline CDR1 MNHEY, CDR2 SMNVEV (reference sequence). Unmatched junction bases numbered 8, after V lost 10 bases and J lost 6 bases. CDR3 size: 14 residues. The CDR3 is CATQPTSGRNIQYF. CDR3 DNA: TGTGCCACCCAGCCCACTAGCGGGAGAAACATTCAGTACTTC.

The chain employs TRBV25-1 and TRBJ2-3, with no clear D. Looked up from germline, CDR1 is MGHDK and CDR2 is SYGVNS. Between the trimmed V and J ends, which lost 2 bases and 0 bases, there was a span of 18 bases. This CDR3 is 18 amino acids long. CDR3 sequence (DNA): TGTGCCAGCAGTGAACCATCCCCCTATCCGACTAGCACAGATACGCAGTATTTT. The encoded protein is CASSEPSPYPTSTDTQYF.

The CDR3 DNA reads as TGTGCCAGCAGCGTAGGGGCGGACAGCTCCTACAATGAGCAGTTCTTC. As protein: CASSVGADSSYNEQFF. This chain links TRBV9 with TRBJ2-1, with D possibly TRBD1 on 6 matching bases. The CDR3 covers 16 residues. Trimming shortened V by 0 bases and J by 0 bases, and 10 bases separated the two germline ends. The germline V gene has CDR1 SGDLS and CDR2 YYNGEE.

The chain couples TRBV6-5 to TRBJ2-5; TRBD1 agrees at 9 bases. TRBJ2-7 explains the end of the DNA better; the J call may be wrong. CDR1 and CDR2 (germline): MNHEY, SVGAGI. The CDR3 covers 12 residues. The CDR3 region has the DNA TGTGCCAGCACCAAGACAGGGGGCGAGCAGTACTTC. Its translation: CASTKTGGEQYF.

The rearrangement joins TRBV7-9 to TRBJ2-7; TRBD1 matches 9 bases. The CDR3 contains 15 residues. Germline V gene lookup returns CDR1 SEHNR and CDR2 FQNEAQ (reference sequence). The V gene end was trimmed by 5 bases and the J gene end by 3 bases; junction bases not matched to a gene: 8. DNA of the CDR3: TGTGCCAGCAGCGCCGGACAGGGGTCTATCTACGAGCAGTACTTC. Its protein product is CASSAGQGSIYEQYF.

This clone was found once. The chain has TRBV7-2 and TRBJ2-5; 8 bases align to TRBD1. Judging by the DNA end, TRBJ2-7 fits better; the J call may be wrong. This CDR3 has 14 residues. Germline values: CDR1 SGHTA, CDR2 FQGNSA. CDR3 nucleotides: TGTGCCAGCACCTTTGGGACAGGAGCCTACGAGCAGTACTTC. This translates into CASTFGTGAYEQYF.

The J gene is TRBJ2-2, the V gene TRBV30; no clear D. Germline assignment: CDR1 GTSNPN and CDR2 SVGIG (reference sequence). V was clipped by 2 bases and J by 2 bases, with 6 bases between them. This CDR3 region has 13 residues. CDR3 residues: CAWSPSNTGELFF. The DNA for the CDR3 is TGTGCCTGGAGTCCCAGCAACACCGGGGAGCTGTTTTTT.

This clone was counted a single time. This chain joins TRBV7-8 and TRBJ2-5, with TRBD1 as a possible D gene (6 bases). The J call is doubtful: the DNA matches TRBJ2-7 better. The CDR3 consists of 15 residues. Germline lookup yields CDR1 SGHVS and CDR2 FQNEAQ. The DNA of the CDR3 is TGTGCCAGCAGCCCCGGCGGCAGGGGCGCCTACGAGCAGTACTTC. It encodes CASSPGGRGAYEQYF.

The V and J genes are TRBV6-1 and TRBJ2-1, with a possible D match to TRBD1 (6 bases). This CDR3 is built from 14 residues. Deletions cut 6 bases from V and 3 bases from J, with 12 bases between. Germline values: CDR1 MNHNS, CDR2 SASEGT. The CDR3 region has the DNA TGTGCCAGCAGGCGGCAGGGGATCTACAATGAGCAGTTCTTC. Protein product: CASRRQGIYNEQFF.

The chain links TRBV6-5 to TRBJ1-3, with no clear D. The germline V gene has CDR1 MNHEY and CDR2 SVGAGI. CDR3 size: 16 residues. Deletions cut 2 bases from V and 0 bases from J, with 11 bases between. This CDR3 reads CASSYRLRISGNTIYF. The CDR3 nucleotides read TGTGCCAGCAGTTACAGGCTTCGGATCTCTGGAAACACCATATATTTT.

The V gene is TRBV20-1, the J gene TRBJ2-2; D is undetermined. V dropped 0 bases and J dropped 8 bases, with 4 bases sitting between them. The CDR3 runs 11 residues. Germline-derived CDR1 and CDR2 are DFQATT and SNEGSKA (reference sequence). This chain's CDR3 is CSARDRGELFF. The CDR3 DNA follows: TGCAGTGCTAGAGACAGGGGGGAGCTGTTTTTT.

This clone was counted between two and nine times. The chain joins TRBV28 to TRBJ1-4; 7 positions agree with TRBD1. Trimming cost V 3 bases and J 7 bases; bases outside gene matches: 8. The CDR3 loop spans 15 amino acids. Germline V gene sequence: CDR1 MDHEN, CDR2 SYDVKM. CDR3 sequence reads: CASSFPRQGGEKLFF. The CDR3, as DNA: TGTGCCAGCAGTTTCCCGCGACAGGGAGGTGAAAAACTGTTTTTT.

The chain has TRBV19 and TRBJ2-3, with a tentative D call TRBD2 (6 bases). Trimming stripped 3 bases from V and 3 bases from J, with 13 bases between. Germline V gene data show CDR1 as LNHDA and CDR2 as SQIVND (reference sequence). The CDR3 length is 15 residues. The CDR3 sequence is CASSIGGVKTDTQYF. CDR3 DNA: TGTGCCAGTAGTATCGGGGGAGTTAAGACAGATACGCAGTATTTT.

The V call is TRBV4-3, the J call TRBJ2-7; 7 bases are shared with TRBD2. This CDR3 has 15 amino acids. V lost 5 bases to trimming and J lost 4 bases; unmatched junction nucleotides: 11. CDR1 LGHNA and CDR2 YSLEER come from the germline V gene. CDR3 amino acids: CASSVIPGTKYEQYF. In DNA form, the CDR3 reads TGCGCCAGCAGCGTAATTCCCGGGACTAAATACGAGCAGTACTTC.

The V and J genes are TRBV18 and TRBJ2-7; D uncertain. Per germline, CDR1 KGHSH and CDR2 LQKENI. V lost 6 bases, J lost 3 bases, and 15 bases lay in between. There are 14 residues in the CDR3. The CDR3 nucleotides are TGTGCCAGCTCCCCCGTTCCCCTGGGCTACGAGCAGTACTTC. It translates to CASSPVPLGYEQYF.

V usage is TRBV10-3 and J usage is TRBJ1-2, with TRBD1 matching 9 bases. Germline CDR1 ENHRY, CDR2 SYGVKD. The CDR3 totals 15 residues. Losses at the gene ends were 4 bases for V and 4 bases for J; bases not matched to a gene: 7. CDR3 coding DNA: TGTGCCATCAGTGGATTGGGACAGGGACTCTATGGCTACACCTTC. Its protein is CAISGLGQGLYGYTF.

The V and J genes are TRBV30 and TRBJ1-5; maybe TRBD1 (6 bases). Germline CDR1 reads GTSNPN; CDR2 reads SVGIG (reference sequence). The CDR3 runs to 16 residues. The V and J ends lost 0 bases and 0 bases respectively, with 12 bases between them. The CDR3 region is CAWSVQGRGSNQPQHF. DNA of the CDR3: TGTGCCTGGAGTGTACAAGGCAGGGGTAGCAATCAGCCCCAGCATTTT.

The chain uses TRBV6-6 and TRBJ1-1; D call uncertain. Germline assignment: CDR1 MNHNY and CDR2 SVGAGI (reference sequence). CDR3 length: 16 residues. With 6 bases removed from V and 0 bases from J, the gap between germline ends came to 17 bases. CDR3 coding DNA: TGTGCCAGCAGCAGACCGGGCCTCGATATGAACACTGAAGCTTTCTTT. Protein sequence: CASSRPGLDMNTEAFF.

The rearrangement joins TRBV6-5 to TRBJ2-7, with 10 bases aligning to TRBD1. This CDR3 is built from 15 residues. After removal of 4 bases from V and 3 bases from J, the junction contained 6 bases not matched to a gene. CDR1 and CDR2 from the germline V gene are MNHEY and SVGAGI. The CDR3 is CASSWTGGILYEQYF. The CDR3 DNA is TGTGCCAGCAGTTGGACAGGGGGAATCCTCTACGAGCAGTACTTC.

A word on this clone: At one end, the junction sequence differs from germline, possibly due to a read error. The genes are TRBV5-8 and TRBJ2-3, with TRBD1 identical over 7 bases. The CDR3 is made up of 12 amino acids. CDR1 and CDR2 from the germline V gene are SGHTS and YDEGEE. CDR3 residues: CASSSGTATQYF. CDR3 DNA: TGTGCCAGCAGCTCCGGGACAGCTACGCAGTATTTT. Together with reference TRBV5-8 and TRBJ2-3, the CDR3 gives the full variable domain: EAGVTQSPTHLIKTRGQQATLRCSPISGHTSVYWYQQALGLGLQFLLWYDEGEERNRGNFPPRFSGRQFPNYSSELNVNALELEDSALYLCASSSGTATQYFGPGTRLTVL.

The chain recombines TRBV7-8 with TRBJ1-2; D is ambiguous. Germline-derived CDR1 and CDR2 are SGHVS and FQNEAQ. The CDR3 length is 14 residues. Trimming took off 1 base at V and 2 bases at J, with 8 bases between the two ends. The CDR3, as DNA: TGTGCCAGCAGCTTAGGACGTGTCAACTATGGCTACACCTTC. Protein sequence: CASSLGRVNYGYTF.

Points on this clone: The junction does not match germline at one end; this may be a read error. The chain couples TRBV5-8 to TRBJ1-1; the D is unclear. CDR3 length: 10 residues. The germline V gene encodes CDR1 SGHTS and CDR2 YDEGEE. The CDR3 region is CASSLRRSFF. CDR3 bases: TGTGCCAGCAGCTTGAGACGGAGCTTTTTT.

The chain combines TRBV6-5 with TRBJ1-1; a possible D gene is TRBD1 (5 bases). Looked up from germline, CDR1 is MNHEY and CDR2 is SVGAGI. The CDR3 contains 11 residues. V lost 5 bases and J 7 bases, leaving 8 bases between the germline ends. The CDR3 reads CASSRQGEAFF. The CDR3 bases are TGTGCCAGCAGTAGGCAGGGTGAAGCTTTCTTT.

The rearrangement joins TRBV19 to TRBJ1-4, with D possibly being TRBD1 (6 bases). V was cut by 0 bases and J by 8 bases, with 13 bases left in between. Germline values: CDR1 LNHDA, CDR2 SQIVND (reference sequence). The CDR3 length is 15 residues. Here the CDR3 DNA reads TGTGCCAGTAGTATAGAACCGGGGGCGGGAGAAAAACTGTTTTTT. Residues: CASSIEPGAGEKLFF. Combining the CDR3 with reference TRBV19 and TRBJ1-4 gives the whole variable domain DGGITQSPKYLFRKEGQNVTLSCEQNLNHDAMYWYRQDPGQGLRLIYYSQIVNDFQKGDIAEGYSVSREKKESFPLTVTSAQKNPTAFYLCASSIEPGAGEKLFFGSGTQLSVL.

The chain couples TRBV6-5 to TRBJ2-2; weak D call: TRBD2 (5 bases). The V gene's germline CDR1 is MNHEY and CDR2 SVGAGI. There are 15 residues in the CDR3. V gave up 0 bases and J gave up 8 bases, with 13 bases separating them. DNA for the CDR3: TGTGCCAGCAGTTACTCGACATGGGAGATTGGGGAGCTGTTTTTT. Its translation is CASSYSTWEIGELFF.